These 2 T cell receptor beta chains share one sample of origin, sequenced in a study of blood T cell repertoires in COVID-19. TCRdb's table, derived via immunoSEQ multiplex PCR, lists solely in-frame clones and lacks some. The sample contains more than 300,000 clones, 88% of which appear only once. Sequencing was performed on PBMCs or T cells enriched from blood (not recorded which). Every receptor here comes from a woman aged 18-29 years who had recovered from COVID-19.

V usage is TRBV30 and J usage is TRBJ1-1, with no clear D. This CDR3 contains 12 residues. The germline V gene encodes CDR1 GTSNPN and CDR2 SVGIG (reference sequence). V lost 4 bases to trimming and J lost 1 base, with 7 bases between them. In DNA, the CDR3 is TGTGCCTGGACAGGTCCGAACACTGAAGCTTTCTTT. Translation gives CAWTGPNTEAFF.

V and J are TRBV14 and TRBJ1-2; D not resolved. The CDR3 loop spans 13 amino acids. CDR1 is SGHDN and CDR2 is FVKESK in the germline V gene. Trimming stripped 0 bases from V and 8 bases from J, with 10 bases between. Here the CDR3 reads CASSQDYREGYTF. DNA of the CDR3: TGTGCCAGCAGCCAAGATTACAGAGAGGGCTACACCTTC.